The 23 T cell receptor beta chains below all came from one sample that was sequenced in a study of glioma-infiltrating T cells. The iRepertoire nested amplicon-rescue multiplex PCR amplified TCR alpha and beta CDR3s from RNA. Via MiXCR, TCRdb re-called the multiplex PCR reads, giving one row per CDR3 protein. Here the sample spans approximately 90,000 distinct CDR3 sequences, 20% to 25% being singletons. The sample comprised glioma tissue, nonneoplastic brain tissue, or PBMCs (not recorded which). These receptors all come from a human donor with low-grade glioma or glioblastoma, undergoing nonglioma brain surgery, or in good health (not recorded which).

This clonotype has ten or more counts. DNA for the CDR3: TGCGCCAGCAGCCGGCAGGGGAACTCCTACGAGCAGTACTTC. Its translation: CASSRQGNSYEQYF. V gene TRBV4-1 combines with J gene TRBJ2-7; TRBD1 might be the D (6 bases). Per the germline V gene, CDR1 is MGHRA and CDR2 is YSYEKL. V gave up 4 bases and J gave up 0 bases, with 10 bases separating them. The CDR3 extends over 14 amino acids.

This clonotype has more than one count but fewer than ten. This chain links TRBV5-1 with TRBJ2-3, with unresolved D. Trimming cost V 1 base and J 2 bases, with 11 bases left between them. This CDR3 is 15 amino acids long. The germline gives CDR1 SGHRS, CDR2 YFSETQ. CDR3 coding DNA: TGCGCCAGCAGCTTGTTCGGGTTCACCACAGATACGCAGTATTTT. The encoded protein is CASSLFGFTTDTQYF.

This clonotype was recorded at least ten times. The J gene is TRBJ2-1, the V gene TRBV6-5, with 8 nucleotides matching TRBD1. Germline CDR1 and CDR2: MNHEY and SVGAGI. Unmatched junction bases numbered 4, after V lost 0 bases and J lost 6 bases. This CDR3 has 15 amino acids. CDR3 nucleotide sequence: TGTGCCAGCAGTTACTCGGGACAGGCCCGCAATGAGCAGTTCTTC. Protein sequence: CASSYSGQARNEQFF.

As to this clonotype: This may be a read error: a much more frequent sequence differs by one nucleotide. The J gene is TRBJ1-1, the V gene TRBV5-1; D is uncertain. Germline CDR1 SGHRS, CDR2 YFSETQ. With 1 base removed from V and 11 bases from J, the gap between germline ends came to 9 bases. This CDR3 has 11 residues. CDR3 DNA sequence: TGCGCCAGCAGCTTGCACGAGAGGGCTTTCTTT. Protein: CASSLHERAFF.

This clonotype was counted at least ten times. In DNA form, the CDR3 reads TGTGCCAGCAGTCAAAACAGGGGGACCTATCAGCCCCAGCATTTT. Amino acid sequence: CASSQNRGTYQPQHF. This chain links TRBV2 with TRBJ1-5; 8 bases fit TRBD1. The germline CDR1 and CDR2 sequences are SNHLY and FYNNEI. V lost 5 bases, J lost 5 bases, and 8 bases stayed unmatched. This CDR3 is built from 15 residues.

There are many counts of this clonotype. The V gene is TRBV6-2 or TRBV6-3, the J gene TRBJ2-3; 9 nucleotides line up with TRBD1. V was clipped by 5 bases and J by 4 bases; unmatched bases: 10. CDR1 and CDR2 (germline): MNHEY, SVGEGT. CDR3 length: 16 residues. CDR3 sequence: CASSAGTGSFSDTQYF. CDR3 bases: TGTGCCAGCAGTGCCGGGACAGGGTCTTTCTCAGATACGCAGTATTTT.

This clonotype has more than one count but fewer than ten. Here the CDR3 reads CASSVTGFPYEQYF. In nucleotides, the CDR3 is TGTGCCAGCAGCGTGACAGGTTTTCCCTACGAGCAGTACTTC. The rearrangement uses TRBV5-4 and TRBJ2-7, with a tentative D call TRBD1 (6 bases). The V end was cut by 4 bases, the J end by 2 bases, with 13 bases between. Per germline, CDR1 SGHNT and CDR2 YYREEE (reference sequence). There are 14 residues in the CDR3.

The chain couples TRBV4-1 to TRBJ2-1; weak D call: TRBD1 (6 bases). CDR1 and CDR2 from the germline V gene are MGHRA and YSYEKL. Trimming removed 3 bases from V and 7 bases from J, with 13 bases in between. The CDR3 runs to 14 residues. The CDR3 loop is CASSHSVQGNEQFF. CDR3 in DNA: TGCGCCAGCAGCCATTCCGTACAGGGAAATGAGCAGTTCTTC.

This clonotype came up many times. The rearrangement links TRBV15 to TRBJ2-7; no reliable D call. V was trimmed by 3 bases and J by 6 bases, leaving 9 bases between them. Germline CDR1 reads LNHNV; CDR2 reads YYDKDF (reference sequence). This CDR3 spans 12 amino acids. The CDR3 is CATSREKGEQYF. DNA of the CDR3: TGTGCCACCAGCAGGGAGAAAGGCGAGCAGTACTTC.

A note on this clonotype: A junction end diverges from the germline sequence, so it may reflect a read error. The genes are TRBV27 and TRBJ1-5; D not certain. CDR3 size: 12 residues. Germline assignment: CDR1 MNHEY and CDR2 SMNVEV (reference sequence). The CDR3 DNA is TGTGCCAGCATTACATACGGTCAGCCCAAGCATTTT. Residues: CASITYGQPKHF.

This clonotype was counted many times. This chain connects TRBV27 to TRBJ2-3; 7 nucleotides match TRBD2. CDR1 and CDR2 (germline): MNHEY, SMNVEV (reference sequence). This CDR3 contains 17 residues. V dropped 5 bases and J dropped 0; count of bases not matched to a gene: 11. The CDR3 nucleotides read TGTGCCAGCAGTCCCCTACAGACTAGCCTCAGCACAGATACGCAGTATTTT. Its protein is CASSPLQTSLSTDTQYF.

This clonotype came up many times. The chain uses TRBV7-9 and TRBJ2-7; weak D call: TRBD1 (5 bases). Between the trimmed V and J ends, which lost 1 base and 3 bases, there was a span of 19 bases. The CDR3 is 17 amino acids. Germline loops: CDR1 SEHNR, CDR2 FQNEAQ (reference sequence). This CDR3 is CASSLGHQNIGDYEQYF. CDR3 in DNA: TGTGCCAGCAGCTTAGGACACCAAAATATAGGGGACTACGAGCAGTACTTC.

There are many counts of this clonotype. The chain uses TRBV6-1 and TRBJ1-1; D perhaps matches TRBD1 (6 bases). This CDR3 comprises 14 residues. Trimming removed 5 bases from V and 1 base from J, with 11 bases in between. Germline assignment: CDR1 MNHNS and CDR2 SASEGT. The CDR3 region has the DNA TGTGCCAGCAGTCCGGGACACAGGAACACTGAAGCTTTCTTT. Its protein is CASSPGHRNTEAFF.

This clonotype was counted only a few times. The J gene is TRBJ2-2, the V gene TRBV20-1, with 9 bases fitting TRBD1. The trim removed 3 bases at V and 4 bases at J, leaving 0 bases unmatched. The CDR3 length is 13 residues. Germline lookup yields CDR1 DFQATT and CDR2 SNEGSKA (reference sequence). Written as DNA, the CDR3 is TGCAGTGCTAGGGACAGGGGCACCGGGGAGCTGTTTTTT. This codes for CSARDRGTGELFF.

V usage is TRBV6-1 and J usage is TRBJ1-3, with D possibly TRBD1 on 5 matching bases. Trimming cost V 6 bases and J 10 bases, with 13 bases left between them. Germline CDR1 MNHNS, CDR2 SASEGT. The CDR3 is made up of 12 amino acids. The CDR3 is CASSRPNRTIYF. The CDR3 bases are TGTGCCAGCAGCCGCCCGAACAGGACCATATATTTT.

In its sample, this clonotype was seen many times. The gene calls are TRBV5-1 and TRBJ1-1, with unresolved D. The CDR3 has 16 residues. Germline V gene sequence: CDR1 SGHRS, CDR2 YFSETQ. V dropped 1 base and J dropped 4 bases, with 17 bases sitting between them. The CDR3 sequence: CASSLFVGLLGTEAFF. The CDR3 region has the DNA TGCGCCAGCAGCTTGTTCGTAGGGCTCCTGGGCACTGAAGCTTTCTTT.

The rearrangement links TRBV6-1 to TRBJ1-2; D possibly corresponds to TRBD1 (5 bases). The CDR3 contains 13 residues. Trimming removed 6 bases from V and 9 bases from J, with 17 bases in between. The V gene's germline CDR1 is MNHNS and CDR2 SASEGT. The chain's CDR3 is CASSSRQGVSYTF. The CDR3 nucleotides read TGTGCCAGCAGCAGTCGGCAGGGAGTTAGCTACACCTTC.

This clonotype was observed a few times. CDR3 in DNA: TGTGCCAGCAGGTCGCCAGGGTGGAGCACTGAAGCTTTCTTT. Translation: CASRSPGWSTEAFF. V is TRBV11-2 and J is TRBJ1-1; D perhaps matches TRBD1 (5 bases). The CDR3 consists of 14 residues. CDR1 is SGHAT and CDR2 is FQNNGV in the germline V gene. The V end lost 6 bases, the J end lost 4 bases, and 15 bases lay between the germline ends.

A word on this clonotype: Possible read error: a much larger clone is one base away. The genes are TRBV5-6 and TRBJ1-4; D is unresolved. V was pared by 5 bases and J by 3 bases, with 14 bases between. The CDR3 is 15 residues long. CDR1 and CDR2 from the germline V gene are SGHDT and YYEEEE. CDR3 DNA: TGTGCCAGCAGACCGGCGAGGACCGCTAATGAAAAACTGTTTTTT. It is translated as CASRPARTANEKLFF.

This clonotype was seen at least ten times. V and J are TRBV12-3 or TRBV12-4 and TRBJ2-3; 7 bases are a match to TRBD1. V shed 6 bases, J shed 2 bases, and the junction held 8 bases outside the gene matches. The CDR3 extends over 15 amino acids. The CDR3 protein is CASSFAQGSTDTQYF. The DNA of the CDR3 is TGTGCCAGCAGCTTCGCACAGGGGTCCACAGATACGCAGTATTTT.

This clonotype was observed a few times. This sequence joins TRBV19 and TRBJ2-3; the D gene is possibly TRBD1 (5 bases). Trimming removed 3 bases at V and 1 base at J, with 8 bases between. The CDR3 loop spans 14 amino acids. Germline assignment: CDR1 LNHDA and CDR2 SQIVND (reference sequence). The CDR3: CASSIATGTDTQYF. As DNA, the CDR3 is TGTGCCAGTAGTATTGCGACAGGCACAGATACGCAGTATTTT.

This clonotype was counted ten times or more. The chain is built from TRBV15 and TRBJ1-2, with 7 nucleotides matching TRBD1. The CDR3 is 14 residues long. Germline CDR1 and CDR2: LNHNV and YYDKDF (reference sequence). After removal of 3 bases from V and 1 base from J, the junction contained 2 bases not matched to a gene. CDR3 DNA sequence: TGTGCCACCAGCAGTGACAGGGTTAACTATGGCTACACCTTC. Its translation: CATSSDRVNYGYTF.

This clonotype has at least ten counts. The CDR3 loop is CATSRASGGRTQYF. Here the CDR3 DNA reads TGTGCCACCAGCAGAGCCAGCGGTGGCCGGACCCAGTACTTC. This sequence joins TRBV15 and TRBJ2-5; tentative D call: TRBD2 (5 bases). This CDR3 is built from 14 residues. Per germline, CDR1 LNHNV and CDR2 YYDKDF (reference sequence). V was trimmed by 1 base and J by 7 bases, leaving 13 bases between them.